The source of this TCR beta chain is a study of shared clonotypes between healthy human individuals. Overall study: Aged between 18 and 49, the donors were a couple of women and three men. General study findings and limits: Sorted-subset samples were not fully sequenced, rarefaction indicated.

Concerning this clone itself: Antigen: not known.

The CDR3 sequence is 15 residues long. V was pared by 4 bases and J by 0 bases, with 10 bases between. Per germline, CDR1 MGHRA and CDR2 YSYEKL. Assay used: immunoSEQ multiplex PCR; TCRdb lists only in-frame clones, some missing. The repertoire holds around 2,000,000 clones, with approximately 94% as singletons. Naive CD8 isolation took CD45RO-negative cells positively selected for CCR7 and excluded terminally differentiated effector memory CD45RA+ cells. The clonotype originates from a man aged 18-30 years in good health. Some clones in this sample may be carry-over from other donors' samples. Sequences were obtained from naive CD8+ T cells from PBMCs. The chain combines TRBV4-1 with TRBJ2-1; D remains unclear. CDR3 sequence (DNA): TGCGCCAGCAGCCGAATTACGAGCTCCTACAATGAGCAGTTCTTC. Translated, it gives CASSRITSSYNEQFF.